This TCR beta chain was identified during a study of post-analysis software for immune sequencing data. Study as a whole: Some patients lacked subtype; others had relapsing-remitting, secondary progressive or progressive-relapsing disease. Study-wide results and limits: Comparison with controls showed significantly lower normalized Chao1 diversity in multiple sclerosis patients. TRBV5-6, TRBV5-1 and TRBV20-1 belonged to a set of about five TRBV segments that were more frequent in patients than controls. F measure showed strong co-clustering of same-batch samples.

TCR beta cDNA libraries had unique molecular identifiers. Out of roughly 0.95 to 10 million T cells, 480,000 or so cDNA molecules were generated. TCRdb used MiXCR to reprocess the PCR reads, holding one entry per CDR3 protein. This table has about 810,000 distinct CDR3 sequences, approximately 50% appearing once. In germline, CDR1 is SGHRS, CDR2 YFSETQ. This CDR3 is 13 amino acids long. The V gene lost 0 bases and the J gene lost 7 bases, with 10 bases spanning the gap. This clonotype was counted only a few times. Its specificity is unknown. This sequence was found in a girl aged 10 to 17 with multiple sclerosis. The V call is TRBV5-1, the J call TRBJ1-2; tentatively, D is TRBD1 (5 bases). The sample taken for sequencing was blood. The CDR3 here is CASSLGQRSGYTF. DNA of the CDR3: TGCGCCAGCAGCTTGGGACAGAGGAGTGGCTACACCTTC.